These T cell receptor beta chains were read from a single sample in a study of blood T cell repertoires in COVID-19. Some clones are missing from TCRdb's copy, which holds only in-frame ones; the method was immunoSEQ multiplex PCR. The table lists about 200,000 clones, roughly 80% of them singletons. Sequenced input: peripheral blood. Receptor source: a man aged 55-75 years with acute or convalescent COVID-19. CDR3s include the opening cysteine and the closing phenylalanine or tryptophan. The D gene is left open where the match is weak. Expanded clones are given a class, and other clones once, few, many or no size at all.

v_gene	j_gene	abundance	d_gene	CDR3nt	CDR3aa
TRBV6-5	TRBJ1-5	NA	NA	TGTGCCAGCAGTTCGGAGGGGAGCAATCAGCCCCAGCATTTT	CASSSEGSNQPQHF
TRBV3-1/TRBV3-2	TRBJ2-3	once	TRBD2	TGTGCCAGCAGCCAAGCCGGGAGGGCAGCCACAGATACGCAGTATTTT	CASSQAGRAATDTQYF
TRBV6-1	TRBJ1-2	NA	NA	TGTGCCAGCAGTGAAGCAGGCAGCGGCTATGGCTACACCTTC	CASSEAGSGYGYTF
TRBV19	TRBJ1-5	NA	NA	TGTGCCAGTAGTATAACAGGTTGGAATCAGCCCCAGCATTTT	CASSITGWNQPQHF
TRBV6-2/TRBV6-3	TRBJ2-3	NA	TRBD1	TGTGCCAGCAGTTCGAAGGACAGGGGGCTCCCAGATACGCAGTATTTT	CASSSKDRGLPDTQYF
TRBV5-1	TRBJ2-3	NA	NA	TGCGCCAGCAGCTCTTTGACAGCTAGCACAGATACGCAGTATTTT	CASSSLTASTDTQYF
TRBV12-5	TRBJ1-5	NA	TRBD1	TGTGCTAGTGGCTGGACAGGGGGCCAGCCCCAGCATTTT	CASGWTGGQPQHF
TRBV27	TRBJ2-7	NA	NA	TGTGCCAGCAGTTTAAGCGGAGGGGGGGCTTACGAGCAGTACTTC	CASSLSGGGAYEQYF
TRBV7-8	TRBJ2-2	once	NA	TGTGCCAGCAGCTTACGGCAGGGAAAGACCGGGGAGCTGTTTTTT	CASSLRQGKTGELFF
TRBV19	TRBJ1-1	NA	NA	TGTGCCAGTAGTATTCTCCAGGGGAGGGGGAACACTGAAGCTTTCTTT	CASSILQGRGNTEAFF
TRBV10-1	TRBJ2-1	NA	TRBD2	TGCGCCAGCAGCCCGGGACTAGCGGGCACGGGCCGTAATGAGCAGTTCTTC	CASSPGLAGTGRNEQFF
TRBV12-3/TRBV12-4	TRBJ1-3	NA	NA	TGTGCCAGCAGCGCGGGCTCTGGAAACACCATATATTTT	CASSAGSGNTIYF
TRBV4-1	TRBJ2-3	NA	TRBD2	TGCGCCAGCAGCCAAGCCGGGGGGAGCGCAGATACGCAGTATTTT	CASSQAGGSADTQYF
TRBV7-4	TRBJ2-3	NA	TRBD1	TGTGCCAGGGTCACTCCCCTCGGGACAGTTACAGATACGCAGTATTTT	CARVTPLGTVTDTQYF
TRBV4-2	TRBJ2-3	NA	NA	TGTGCCAGCAGCCAAGACAGATCAGATACGCAGTATTTT	CASSQDRSDTQYF
TRBV7-9	TRBJ2-2	NA	NA	TGTGCCAGCAGCTTCAGGGCGGCGGAATCAAGTACCGGGGAGCTGTTTTTT	CASSFRAAESSTGELFF
TRBV18	TRBJ1-1	NA	TRBD1	TGTGCCAGCGCGGGACAGCAGAACACTGAAGCTTTCTTT	CASAGQQNTEAFF
TRBV29-1	TRBJ1-2	NA	TRBD1	TGCAGCGTGGGGACAGGGGGCATAGGAGGCTACACCTTC	CSVGTGGIGGYTF
TRBV4-1	TRBJ1-2	NA	NA	TGCGCCAGCAGCCAAGATGGGGTACGGGGGTCGAGCGGCTACACCTTC	CASSQDGVRGSSGYTF
TRBV4-2	TRBJ2-7	few	TRBD2	TGTGCCAGCAGCCAAGACACTAGCGGGAGGGTGGCCAGCTACGAGCAGTACTTC	CASSQDTSGRVASYEQYF
TRBV4-2	TRBJ2-2	once	NA	TGTGCCAGCAGCCAAGCAGAAGATCCCGGGGAGCTGTTTTTT	CASSQAEDPGELFF
TRBV27	TRBJ1-5	once	NA	TGTGCCAGCAGTTTAGTCGGGTTGGACAATCAGCCCCAGCATTTT	CASSLVGLDNQPQHF
TRBV6-5	TRBJ1-1	NA	NA	TGTGCCAGCAGCCGTAAATACAGCTCCACTGAAGCTTTCTTT	CASSRKYSSTEAFF
TRBV30	TRBJ1-2	NA	TRBD1	TGTGCCCGATCGGACAGGGGGAGAGGCTACACCTTC	CARSDRGRGYTF
TRBV19	TRBJ2-7	NA	NA	TGTGCCAGTAGTCGCTACAGCTCCTACGAGCAGTACTTC	CASSRYSSYEQYF
TRBV2	TRBJ1-6	NA	NA	TGTGCCAGCAGACGACAGCCCAGCTCCTATAATTCACCCCTCCACTTT	CASRRQPSSYNSPLHF